Described below is a single T cell receptor (beta chain) sequence and its context. V lost 2 bases and J lost 7, with 9 bases in between. The CDR3 loop spans 13 amino acids. Germline V lookup: CDR1 SGHTA, CDR2 FQGNSA. The source of the sample is a study of blood T cell repertoires in COVID-19. Study in general: Acute and convalescent COVID-19 samples came from the United States, Italy and Spain. Sources were T cells, B-cell-depleted T cells, or PBMCs; the material itself was cDNA or gDNA.

In the authors' methods: Nucleated cell number was recorded as an estimate derived from reference gene primer amplification. TCRdb's copy holds only in-frame clones and misses some; the assay was immunoSEQ multiplex PCR. That table is the source of V, J and clone size, and D and trimming were worked out from the DNA. Here the sample spans about 220,000 clones, under 90% being singletons. Material for sequencing was peripheral blood. The TCR sequence derives from a woman older than 75 with acute or convalescent COVID-19. The chain links TRBV7-2 to TRBJ1-5; no reliable D call. The chain's CDR3 is CASSLWRDQPQHF. The CDR3 DNA sequence: TGTGCCAGCAGCTTATGGAGAGACCAGCCCCAGCATTTT.